The rows below give T cell receptor beta chains drawn from one sample of a study of blood T cell repertoires in COVID-19. Profiled with immunoSEQ multiplex PCR; TCRdb holds only in-frame clones, not every one. The profile shows more than 150,000 clones, approximately 83% of them singletons. The specimen was peripheral blood. These receptors were collected from a man between 60 and 75 years old with acute or convalescent COVID-19. CDR3s include the opening cysteine and the closing phenylalanine or tryptophan. D genes are given only for firm matches. Clone size is not always given. Where it is, it says once, few, many or a class for expanded clones.

D gene	clone size	V gene	J gene	CDR3 DNA	CDR3 protein
NA	once	TRBV19	TRBJ1-4	TGTGCCAGTAGGATAACAAATGAAAAACTGTTTTTT	CASRITNEKLFF
NA	NA	TRBV28	TRBJ1-1	TGTGCCAGCAGTTTAGGGGGGGCCCCAGGGACTGAAGCTTTCTTT	CASSLGGAPGTEAFF
TRBD2	NA	TRBV7-9	TRBJ2-1	TGTGCCAGCAGCTTATTTGGGCGGGGGAGCTCCTACAATGAGCAGTTCTTC	CASSLFGRGSSYNEQFF
NA	NA	TRBV24-1	TRBJ2-5	TGTGCCACCAGTGCCTCGGGGTTGGAGACCCAGTACTTC	CATSASGLETQYF
TRBD1	NA	TRBV7-9	TRBJ2-7	TGTGCCAGCAGCCTCCTTTTGGGGACAGGGGACTACTACGAGCAGTACTTC	CASSLLLGTGDYYEQYF
NA	NA	TRBV5-4	TRBJ2-3	TGTGCCAGCAGCTTCGGAGGGGAAGATACGCAGTATTTT	CASSFGGEDTQYF
NA	NA	TRBV28	TRBJ2-5	TGTGCCAGCAGTTTTGCGGGGTTTAGGGACCAAGAGACCCAGTACTTC	CASSFAGFRDQETQYF
TRBD1	NA	TRBV19	TRBJ1-2	TGTGCCAGTTCCCCAACCTGGAACAGGGGGGGTGGCTATGGCTACACCTTC	CASSPTWNRGGGYGYTF
TRBD1	NA	TRBV5-5	TRBJ1-1	TGTGCCAGCAGCTGGGGACAGAGGAACACTGAAGCTTTCTTT	CASSWGQRNTEAFF
TRBD2	NA	TRBV20-1	TRBJ2-3	TGCAGTGCTAGTGACCCGGGGGGAGGGGATGATACGCAGTATTTT	CSASDPGGGDDTQYF
TRBD2	NA	TRBV2	TRBJ2-7	TGTGCCAGCAGAGACGGACTAGCGGGAGTCCACGAGCAGTACTTC	CASRDGLAGVHEQYF
NA	NA	TRBV13	TRBJ2-2	TGTGCCAGCAGCTGGGAACTAGCGAACACCGGGGAGCTGTTTTTT	CASSWELANTGELFF
TRBD1	once	TRBV3-1/TRBV3-2	TRBJ1-1	TGTGCCAGCAGAACGACAGGGGGGCCTGAAGCTTTCTTT	CASRTTGGPEAFF
NA	NA	TRBV5-1	TRBJ1-2	TGCGCCAGCAGCTCCACTCCAGGGGAGGGCTACACCTTC	CASSSTPGEGYTF
NA	NA	TRBV3-1/TRBV3-2	TRBJ1-1	TGTGCCAGCAGTTATTACGGGAACACTGAAGCTTTCTTT	CASSYYGNTEAFF
NA	NA	TRBV29-1	TRBJ1-1	TGCAGCGTTGAGGGCCAGAACACTGAAGCTTTCTTT	CSVEGQNTEAFF
TRBD1	few	TRBV3-1/TRBV3-2	TRBJ1-6	TGTGCCAGCAGCCCGACAGGGGATTCACCCCTCCACTTT	CASSPTGDSPLHF
NA	NA	TRBV5-4	TRBJ2-3	TGTGCCAGCAGCTTGGCCTTTGTAGATACGCAGTATTTT	CASSLAFVDTQYF
TRBD2	NA	TRBV3-1/TRBV3-2	TRBJ2-2	TGTGCCAGCAGCCAAGGCGGGAGGGCCGGGGAGCTGTTTTTT	CASSQGGRAGELFF
NA	NA	TRBV19	TRBJ1-2	TGTGCCAGTAGTACGACAGCTACCTATGGCTACACCTTC	CASSTTATYGYTF
TRBD2	NA	TRBV6-8	TRBJ2-7	TGTGCCAGCAGACGCACTAGCGGGAGATACGAGCAGTACTTC	CASRRTSGRYEQYF
TRBD2	NA	TRBV3-1/TRBV3-2	TRBJ2-7	TGTGCCAGCAGCACTTCGGGACTAGCGGCTTACGAGCAGTACTTC	CASSTSGLAAYEQYF
TRBD2	NA	TRBV5-1	TRBJ2-7	TGCGCCAGCAGCTCCCCGGGGAGCGGGAGGGTTGGCTACGAGCAGTACTTC	CASSSPGSGRVGYEQYF
NA	few	TRBV10-2	TRBJ1-1	TGCGCCAGCAGTGAGTCGGAGAGGGGGGGCACTGAAGCTTTCTTT	CASSESERGGTEAFF
NA	NA	TRBV16	TRBJ1-5	TGTGCCAGCAGCCGCGCCGGACAGAGCAATCAGCCCCAGCATTTT	CASSRAGQSNQPQHF
TRBD2	NA	TRBV7-9	TRBJ2-1	TGTGCCAGCAGCCCTAGCGGGAGCGCCTACAATGAGCAGTTCTTC	CASSPSGSAYNEQFF
TRBD2	NA	TRBV24-1	TRBJ2-3	TGTGCCACCAGTGATCCGACTAGCGGGAGGTCAGATACGCAGTATTTT	CATSDPTSGRSDTQYF
TRBD2	NA	TRBV7-3	TRBJ2-1	TGTGCCAGCAGCCAGACTAGCGGGAGTGAGCAGTTCTTC	CASSQTSGSEQFF
TRBD1	NA	TRBV3-1/TRBV3-2	TRBJ1-2	TGTGCCAGCAGGGGGACAGGGACTAACTATGGCTACACCTTC	CASRGTGTNYGYTF
TRBD1	few	TRBV3-1/TRBV3-2	TRBJ2-1	TGTGCCAGCAGCCGAAAAGCCGGGACAGAGACGTTCTTC	CASSRKAGTETFF
TRBD1	once	TRBV29-1	TRBJ2-5	TGCAGCGTTGAAGGACAGGGAGTGGAGACCCAGTACTTC	CSVEGQGVETQYF
TRBD1	NA	TRBV19	TRBJ1-4	TGTGCCAGTAGTCTCGGGACAGGGGATGAAAAACTGTTTTTT	CASSLGTGDEKLFF
TRBD1	NA	TRBV9	TRBJ2-7	TGTGCCAGCAGCGTATCACCGGGACAGGGGTTCGACGAGCAGTACTTC	CASSVSPGQGFDEQYF
TRBD1	NA	TRBV2	TRBJ1-5	TGTGCCGAAGGGGGCGGCAATCAGCCCCAGCATTTT	CAEGGGNQPQHF
NA	NA	TRBV21-1	TRBJ2-7	TGTGCCAGCAGCAAAGTACAGGACAGGGACAGCCGCCTTAACCTATCCTACGAGCAGTACTTC	CASSKVQDRDSRLNLSYEQYF
NA	NA	TRBV6-1	TRBJ2-2	TGTGCCAGCAGTGAAGTCCGCCTAGCCCCTAACACCGGGGAGCTGTTTTTT	CASSEVRLAPNTGELFF
NA	NA	TRBV19	TRBJ2-7	TGTGCCAGTAGTATAGGGCCCAATCCTTCCTACGAGCAGTACTTC	CASSIGPNPSYEQYF